The 26 T cell receptor beta chains presented below share a single source sample, sequenced in a study of beta chain features in type 1 diabetes. Study-wide results and limits: When Type 1 diabetes patients were examined, their TCRB CDR3s proved moderately but significantly shorter in all four CD4+ subsets.

These receptors have no identified antigens. All of the isolated RNA was reverse transcribed, so expressed TCRB transcripts were sequenced. Assay used: immunoSEQ multiplex PCR; TCRdb lists only in-frame clones, some missing. This sample has roughly 700,000 clones, with under 15% found just once. The specimen was naive CD4+ T cells from blood. These receptors were collected from a man aged 18 to 30 with type 1 diabetes.

A few counts support this clone. The chain carries TRBV29-1 and TRBJ2-7; the D is unclear. The CDR3 contains 17 residues. Germline CDR1 and CDR2: SQVTM and ANQGSEA. V lost 4 bases and J 0 bases, leaving 22 bases between the germline ends. The CDR3 region has the DNA TGCAGCGTTGGGGCCCGAACCCTTTCTCTCACCTCCTACGAGCAGTACTTC. Protein: CSVGARTLSLTSYEQYF.

The table lists this clone with a few counts. The gene calls are TRBV6-5 and TRBJ2-7; TRBD1 matches 12 bases. Per the germline V gene, CDR1 is MNHEY and CDR2 is SVGAGI. The V gene end was trimmed by 3 bases and the J gene end by 7 bases; junction bases not matched to a gene: 10. This CDR3 is 16 amino acids long. The DNA of the CDR3 is TGTGCCAGCAGTTATCGGCCGGGACAGGGGGCGCGGGAGCAGTACTTC. Residues: CASSYRPGQGAREQYF.

The rearrangement joins TRBV4-1 to TRBJ1-3; D unresolved. Germline V gene lookup returns CDR1 MGHRA and CDR2 YSYEKL. V lost 5 bases and J lost 0, with 11 bases in between. This CDR3 has 15 amino acids. The CDR3 nucleotides read TGCGCCAGCAGCTTCGGACTTAGCTCTGGAAACACCATATATTTT. It yields the protein CASSFGLSSGNTIYF.

This clone was seen more than once but under ten times. The chain carries TRBV12-5 and TRBJ1-4, with D possibly being TRBD1 (5 bases). V dropped 6 bases and J dropped 1 base, with 15 bases sitting between them. This CDR3 has 16 residues. CDR1 is LGHNT, CDR2 FRNRAP, per germline. This chain's CDR3 is CASGPDVGVTNEKLFF. CDR3 in DNA: TGTGCTAGTGGCCCCGATGTAGGGGTAACTAATGAAAAACTGTTTTTT.

Turning to this clone: Other DNA sequences in the same sample also yield this CDR3. Here the CDR3 DNA reads TGTGCCATCAGTAGCGGCCAAGAGACCCAGTACTTC. This encodes CAISSGQETQYF. The chain uses TRBV10-3 and TRBJ2-5, with D possibly TRBD2 on 5 matching bases. CDR3 length: 12 residues. V lost 5 bases and J 1 base, leaving 5 bases between the germline ends. Germline V gene sequence: CDR1 ENHRY, CDR2 SYGVKD.

The CDR3 region is CAWTLGGEQYF. The CDR3 DNA reads as TGTGCCTGGACCCTGGGGGGAGAGCAGTACTTC. The chain has TRBV30 and TRBJ2-7, with D perhaps TRBD2 (6 bases). V shed 4 bases and J shed 7 bases, with 11 bases lying between them. Germline V gene lookup returns CDR1 GTSNPN and CDR2 SVGIG (reference sequence). This CDR3 comprises 11 residues.

This clone was counted between two and nine times. The chain combines TRBV10-3 with TRBJ2-3; no definite D call. The V and J ends lost 6 bases and 6 bases respectively, with 10 bases between them. The CDR3 consists of 12 residues. Germline V gene sequence: CDR1 ENHRY, CDR2 SYGVKD. The CDR3 protein is CAIRVSPDTQYF. The CDR3 DNA sequence: TGTGCCATCAGAGTTTCGCCGGATACGCAGTATTTT.

The chain links TRBV6-5 to TRBJ2-1; possibly TRBD2 for D (6 bases). CDR3 length equals 13 residues. CDR1 is MNHEY and CDR2 is SVGAGI in the germline V gene. V was shortened by 0 bases and J by 7 bases, with 7 bases between the two germline ends. The CDR3 spells CASSYSGTNEQFF. The CDR3 nucleotides read TGTGCCAGCAGTTACTCAGGGACTAATGAGCAGTTCTTC.

The rearrangement uses TRBV29-1 and TRBJ1-4; TRBD1 is a possible D gene (5 bases). Looked up from germline, CDR1 is SQVTM and CDR2 is ANQGSEA. V dropped 4 bases and J dropped 13 bases, with 13 bases sitting between them. This CDR3 region has 11 residues. CDR3 sequence (DNA): TGCAGCGTTGGGCCCGGGACTGGACTGTTTTTT. It codes for CSVGPGTGLFF.

The chain combines TRBV7-6 with TRBJ2-1; TRBD1 might be the D (5 bases). Germline V gives CDR1 SGHVS, CDR2 FNYEAQ. Trimming cost V 4 bases and J 11 bases, with 18 bases left between them. The CDR3 runs 14 residues. The CDR3 DNA reads as TGTGCCAGCAGCTCCCTTGACGTTCAGGGAAAGCAGTTCTTC. This codes for CASSSLDVQGKQFF. Full variable domain (rest looked up from reference TRBV7-6 and TRBJ2-1): GAGVSQSPRYKVTKRGQDVALRCDPISGHVSLYWYRQALGQGPEFLTYFNYEAQQDKSGLPNDRFSAERPEGSISTLTIQRTEQRDSAMYRCASSSLDVQGKQFFGPGTRLTVL.

This clone occurred a few times. The chain recombines TRBV5-1 with TRBJ1-6; tentative D call: TRBD1 (6 bases). CDR1 is SGHRS, CDR2 YFSETQ, per germline. The CDR3 covers 15 residues. V lost 4 bases and J lost 7, with 15 bases in between. DNA of the CDR3: TGCGCCAGCAGCCCCGGAGGGGACATAAATTCACCCCTCCACTTT. Translation gives CASSPGGDINSPLHF.

This clone was seen a handful of times. The CDR3 loop is CASSRDLGKPEAFF. Here the CDR3 DNA reads TGCGCCAGCAGCCGAGACCTGGGGAAGCCTGAAGCTTTCTTT. This rearrangement joins TRBV5-1 to TRBJ1-1, with unresolved D. Germline V lookup: CDR1 SGHRS, CDR2 YFSETQ. V gave up 4 bases and J gave up 6 bases, with 16 bases separating them. There are 14 residues in the CDR3.

The chain has TRBV29-1 and TRBJ1-1, with a tentative D call TRBD1 (6 bases). This CDR3 has 15 residues. V shed 1 base and J shed 0 bases, with 12 bases lying between them. Germline V CDR1 and CDR2: SQVTM, ANQGSEA. This CDR3 reads CSVEVRGQMNTEAFF. The CDR3 DNA sequence: TGCAGCGTTGAAGTTCGCGGACAGATGAACACTGAAGCTTTCTTT.

This clone was recorded a few times. The rearrangement uses TRBV6-5 and TRBJ2-3, with D unresolved. The length of the CDR3 is 12 residues. The germline gives CDR1 MNHEY, CDR2 SVGAGI. V lost 6 bases, J lost 2 bases, and 6 bases lay in between. CDR3 sequence reads: CASRSYTDTQYF. CDR3 nucleotide sequence: TGTGCCAGCAGAAGCTACACAGATACGCAGTATTTT.

The rearrangement joins TRBV10-3 to TRBJ2-5; D remains ambiguous. V was trimmed by 2 bases and J by 2 bases, leaving 15 bases between them. The CDR3 runs 16 residues. In germline, CDR1 is ENHRY, CDR2 SYGVKD. CDR3 sequence (DNA): TGTGCCATCAGTGAGACCTTAGGATCAGTACAAGAGACCCAGTACTTC. It translates to CAISETLGSVQETQYF.

This clone was detected only a few times. The sample holds other DNA sequences that translate to the same CDR3. The genes are TRBV9 and TRBJ2-7; tentatively, D is TRBD1 or TRBD2 (5 bases each). Trimming removed 0 bases at V and 0 bases at J, with 7 bases between. The CDR3 has 14 residues. Germline values: CDR1 SGDLS, CDR2 YYNGEE. The CDR3: CASSVGGSSYEQYF. The CDR3 bases are TGTGCCAGCAGCGTAGGGGGGAGCTCCTACGAGCAGTACTTC.

The chain employs TRBV7-9 and TRBJ1-1; 9 positions agree with TRBD1. The CDR3 covers 15 residues. Germline CDR1 reads SEHNR; CDR2 reads FQNEAQ (reference sequence). The trim removed 5 bases at V and 5 bases at J, leaving 9 bases unmatched. The CDR3 protein is CASSALTGGQTEAFF. CDR3 DNA sequence: TGTGCCAGCAGCGCCCTTACAGGGGGCCAGACTGAAGCTTTCTTT. Based on the CDR3 plus reference TRBV7-9 and TRBJ1-1, the full variable domain is DTGVSQNPRHKITKRGQNVTFRCDPISEHNRLYWYRQTLGQGPEFLTYFQNEAQLEKSRLLSDRFSAERPKGSFSTLEIQRTEQGDSAMYLCASSALTGGQTEAFFGQGTRLTVV.

This clone came up a few times. This chain links TRBV6-5 with TRBJ1-2; a possible D gene is TRBD1 (5 bases). Looked up from germline, CDR1 is MNHEY and CDR2 is SVGAGI. Deletions cut 6 bases from V and 0 bases from J, with 8 bases between. The CDR3 has 13 residues. CDR3 DNA sequence: TGTGCCAGCAGCGACAGTTCTAACTATGGCTACACCTTC. Translating it yields CASSDSSNYGYTF.

There are a few counts of this clone. V is TRBV30 and J is TRBJ1-2; D remains unclear. CDR1 and CDR2 (germline): GTSNPN, SVGIG (reference sequence). Trimming cost V 2 bases and J 2 bases, with 9 bases left between them. The CDR3 spans 13 residues. CDR3 nucleotide sequence: TGTGCCTGGAGTATCGGAGAAAACTATGGCTACACCTTC. It encodes CAWSIGENYGYTF.

The chain employs TRBV5-1 and TRBJ2-1; no firm D call. V lost 4 bases and J lost 0, with 11 bases in between. CDR1 and CDR2 from the germline V gene are SGHRS and YFSETQ. The CDR3 loop spans 15 amino acids. CDR3 in amino acids: CASSVSMSSYNEQFF. CDR3 sequence (DNA): TGCGCCAGCAGCGTGTCAATGAGCTCCTACAATGAGCAGTTCTTC.

The chain joins TRBV2 to TRBJ2-3; D remains ambiguous. The CDR3 is 12 amino acids. The germline CDR1 and CDR2 sequences are SNHLY and FYNNEI. V gave up 6 bases and J gave up 3 bases, with 7 bases separating them. CDR3 in amino acids: CASRRTTDTQYF. For the CDR3, the DNA is TGTGCCAGCAGGAGAACGACAGATACGCAGTATTTT.

The table lists this clone with a few counts. The gene calls are TRBV9 and TRBJ1-2, with 10 bases identical to TRBD1. The CDR3 length is 14 residues. The V gene's germline CDR1 is SGDLS and CDR2 YYNGEE. With 3 bases clipped from V and 8 bases from J, the junction kept 7 bases outside the gene matches. CDR3 sequence reads: CASSGERQGAGYTF. CDR3 bases: TGTGCCAGCAGCGGAGAGAGACAGGGGGCGGGCTACACCTTC.

The chain has TRBV5-4 and TRBJ1-3; 8 nucleotides agree with TRBD1. The germline V gene has CDR1 SGHNT and CDR2 YYREEE (reference sequence). This CDR3 spans 13 amino acids. After removal of 5 bases from V and 8 bases from J, the junction contained 6 bases not matched to a gene. The CDR3 DNA reads TGTGCCAGCAGACCCCCGACAGGGGACACCATATATTTT. Protein product: CASRPPTGDTIYF.

The V and J genes are TRBV9 and TRBJ1-3; D perhaps matches TRBD1 (5 bases). Germline CDR1 reads SGDLS; CDR2 reads YYNGEE. With 2 bases removed from V and 0 bases from J, the gap between germline ends came to 18 bases. CDR3 length: 18 amino acids. The CDR3 nucleotides read TGTGCCAGCAGCGTCACCGCCGGGACGACTGCCTCTGGAAACACCATATATTTT. Protein: CASSVTAGTTASGNTIYF.

The DNA of the CDR3 is TGTGCCAGCAGTGAACTCTCGACAGGGGCTGGGGCCAACGTCCTGACTTTC. Translating gives CASSELSTGAGANVLTF. The chain couples TRBV25-1 to TRBJ2-6, with 8 nucleotides matching TRBD1. The CDR3 has 17 amino acids. The V gene end was trimmed by 2 bases and the J gene end by 2 bases; junction bases not matched to a gene: 5. The germline CDR1 and CDR2 sequences are MGHDK and SYGVNS.

The gene calls are TRBV5-6 and TRBJ2-5; D is uncertain. Trimming cost V 7 bases and J 5 bases, with 18 bases left between them. The CDR3 is 14 amino acids. Per germline, CDR1 SGHDT and CDR2 YYEEEE. The CDR3 bases are TGTGCCAGCTCGAGAGAAGAGATTGGGGAGACCCAGTACTTC. The encoded protein is CASSREEIGETQYF.